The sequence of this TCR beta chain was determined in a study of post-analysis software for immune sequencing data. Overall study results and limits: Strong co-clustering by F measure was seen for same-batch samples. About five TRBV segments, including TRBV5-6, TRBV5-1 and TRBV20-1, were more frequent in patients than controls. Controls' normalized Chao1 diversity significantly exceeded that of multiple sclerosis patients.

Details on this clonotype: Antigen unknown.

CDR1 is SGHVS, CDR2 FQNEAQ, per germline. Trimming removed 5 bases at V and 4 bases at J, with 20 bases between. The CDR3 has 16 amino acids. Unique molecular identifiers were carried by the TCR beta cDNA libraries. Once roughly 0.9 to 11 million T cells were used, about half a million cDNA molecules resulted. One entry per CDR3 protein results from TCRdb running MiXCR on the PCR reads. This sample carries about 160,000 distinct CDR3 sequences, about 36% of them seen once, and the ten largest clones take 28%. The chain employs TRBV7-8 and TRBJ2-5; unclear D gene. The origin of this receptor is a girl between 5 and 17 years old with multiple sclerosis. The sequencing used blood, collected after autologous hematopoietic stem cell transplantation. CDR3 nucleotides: TGTGCCAGCAGCGTGACCCAGAACAGTGGGATAGAGACCCAGTACTTC. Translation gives CASSVTQNSGIETQYF.